The T cell receptor (beta chain) under discussion was sequenced for a study of CD4 T cells in relation to SARS-CoV-2 and coronaviruses. Regarding the study as a whole: According to naive versus memory sequencing, detected responses are memory recall, not newly primed.

This CDR3 region has 14 residues. Germline CDR1 MNHNY, CDR2 SVGAGI (reference sequence). The ends were cut back, 4 bases at V and 6 bases at J, with 16 bases in the middle. Naive and memory CD4+ T cell DNA was deep-sequenced without culture. Measured with immunoSEQ multiplex PCR; TCRdb has only the in-frame clones, and not every one. The sample includes tens of thousands of clones, approximately 85% of them seen just once. In the case of this clone: Its antigen is unidentified.

Sequenced: memory CD4+ T cells from PBMCs. The TCR originated in an adult with COVID-19. The V gene is TRBV6-6, the J gene TRBJ2-7, with D tentatively TRBD2 (6 bases). The CDR3 here is CASSSRLGASEQYF. DNA of the CDR3: TGTGCCAGCAGTTCTCGACTAGGAGCGAGCGAGCAGTACTTC.